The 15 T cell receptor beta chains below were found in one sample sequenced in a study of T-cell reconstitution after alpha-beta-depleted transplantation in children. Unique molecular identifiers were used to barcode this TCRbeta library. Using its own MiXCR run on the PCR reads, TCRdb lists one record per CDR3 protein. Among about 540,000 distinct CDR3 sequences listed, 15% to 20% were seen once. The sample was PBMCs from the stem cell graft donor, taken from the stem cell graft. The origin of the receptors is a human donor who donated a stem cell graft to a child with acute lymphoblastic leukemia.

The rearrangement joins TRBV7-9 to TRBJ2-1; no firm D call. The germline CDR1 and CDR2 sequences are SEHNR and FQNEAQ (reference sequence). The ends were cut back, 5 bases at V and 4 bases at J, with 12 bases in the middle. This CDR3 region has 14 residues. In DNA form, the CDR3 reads TGTGCCAGCAGCCCCCAGCTGGGGTACAATGAGCAGTTCTTC. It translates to CASSPQLGYNEQFF.

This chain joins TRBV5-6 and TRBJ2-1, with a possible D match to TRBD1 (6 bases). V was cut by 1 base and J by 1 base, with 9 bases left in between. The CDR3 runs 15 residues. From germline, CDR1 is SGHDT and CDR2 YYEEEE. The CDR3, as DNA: TGTGCCAGCAGCTTGCCCAGGGGTTCCTACAATGAGCAGTTCTTC. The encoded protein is CASSLPRGSYNEQFF.

Here the CDR3 reads CASSNGGLREQYF. CDR3 bases: TGTGCCAGCAGCAACGGGGGGTTGCGAGAGCAGTACTTC. The chain recombines TRBV7-8 with TRBJ2-7, with 7 bases lining up with TRBD2. Germline V CDR1 and CDR2: SGHVS, FQNEAQ. V was pared by 5 bases and J by 7 bases, with 8 bases of the junction left unmatched. This CDR3 spans 13 amino acids.

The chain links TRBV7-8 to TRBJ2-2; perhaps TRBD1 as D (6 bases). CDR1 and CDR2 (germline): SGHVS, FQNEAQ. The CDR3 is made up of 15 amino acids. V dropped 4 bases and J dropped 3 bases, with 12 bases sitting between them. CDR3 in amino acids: CASSSIRGYTGELFF. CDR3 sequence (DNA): TGTGCCAGCAGCTCCATCAGGGGTTACACCGGGGAGCTGTTTTTT.

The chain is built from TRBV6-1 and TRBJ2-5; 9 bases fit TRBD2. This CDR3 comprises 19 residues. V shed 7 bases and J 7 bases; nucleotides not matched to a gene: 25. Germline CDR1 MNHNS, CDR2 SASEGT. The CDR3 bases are TGTGCCAGCACCCCACGGGGCTTAGCCGGGACTAGCCCAGGGGGGACCCAGTACTTC. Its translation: CASTPRGLAGTSPGGTQYF.

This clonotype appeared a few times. The CDR3 loop reads CASSVTAAKNIQYF. The CDR3 DNA sequence: TGTGCCAGCAGCGTAACCGCTGCCAAAAACATTCAGTACTTC. V and J are TRBV7-2 and TRBJ2-4; D is undetermined. In germline, CDR1 is SGHTA, CDR2 FQGNSA. Trimming left V 5 bases short and J 1 base short, with 9 bases between. This CDR3 spans 14 amino acids.

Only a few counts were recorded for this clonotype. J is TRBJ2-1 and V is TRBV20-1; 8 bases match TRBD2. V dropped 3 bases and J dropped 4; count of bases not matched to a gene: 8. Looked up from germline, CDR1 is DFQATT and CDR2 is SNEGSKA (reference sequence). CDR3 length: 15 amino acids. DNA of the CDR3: TGCAGTGCTAGCCGGAGCGGGAGCTGGTACAATGAGCAGTTCTTC. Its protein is CSASRSGSWYNEQFF.

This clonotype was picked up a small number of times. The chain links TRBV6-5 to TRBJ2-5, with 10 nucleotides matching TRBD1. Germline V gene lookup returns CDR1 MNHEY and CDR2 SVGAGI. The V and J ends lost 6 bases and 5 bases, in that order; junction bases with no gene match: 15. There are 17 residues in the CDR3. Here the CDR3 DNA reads TGTGCCAGCAGGACCATCCCCCGAGGGACAGGGGAGGAGACCCAGTACTTC. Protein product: CASRTIPRGTGEETQYF.

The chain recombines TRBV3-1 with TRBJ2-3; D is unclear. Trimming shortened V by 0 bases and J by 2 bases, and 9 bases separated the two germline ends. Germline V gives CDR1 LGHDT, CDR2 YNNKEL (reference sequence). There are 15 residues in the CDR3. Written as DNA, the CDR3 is TGTGCCAGCAGCCAAGATCGGTCCCTCACAGATACGCAGTATTTT. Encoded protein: CASSQDRSLTDTQYF.

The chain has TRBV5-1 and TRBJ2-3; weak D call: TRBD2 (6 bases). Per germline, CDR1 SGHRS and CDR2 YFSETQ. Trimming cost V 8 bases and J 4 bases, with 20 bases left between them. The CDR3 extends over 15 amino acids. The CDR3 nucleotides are TGCGCCAGTGATGGCGGTCGGGGGACTGCAGATACGCAGTATTTT. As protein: CASDGGRGTADTQYF.

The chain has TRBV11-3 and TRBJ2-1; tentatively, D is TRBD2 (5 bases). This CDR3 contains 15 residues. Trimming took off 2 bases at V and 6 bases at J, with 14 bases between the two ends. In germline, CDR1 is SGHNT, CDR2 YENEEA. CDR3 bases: TGTGCCAGCAGCTTACGTACTAGGGCCTTCAATGAGCAGTTCTTC. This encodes CASSLRTRAFNEQFF.

The CDR3 protein is CASREGGITEAFF. CDR3 bases: TGCGCCAGCAGAGAGGGGGGGATAACTGAAGCTTTCTTT. V is TRBV5-1 and J is TRBJ1-1; D is possibly TRBD1 (6 bases). The CDR3 contains 13 residues. CDR1 is SGHRS and CDR2 is YFSETQ in the germline V gene. V gave up 5 bases and J gave up 5 bases, with 13 bases separating them.

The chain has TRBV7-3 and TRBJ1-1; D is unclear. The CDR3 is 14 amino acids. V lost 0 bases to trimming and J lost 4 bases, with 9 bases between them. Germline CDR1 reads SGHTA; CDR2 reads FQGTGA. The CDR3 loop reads CASSLTSSPTEAFF. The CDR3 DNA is TGTGCCAGCAGCTTAACGTCCAGCCCCACTGAAGCTTTCTTT.

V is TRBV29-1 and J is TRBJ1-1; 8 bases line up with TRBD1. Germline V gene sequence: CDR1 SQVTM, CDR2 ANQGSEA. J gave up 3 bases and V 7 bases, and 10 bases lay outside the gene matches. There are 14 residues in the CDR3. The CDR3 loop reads CSASFQGADTEAFF. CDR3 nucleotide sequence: TGCAGCGCCTCATTTCAGGGGGCTGACACTGAAGCTTTCTTT.

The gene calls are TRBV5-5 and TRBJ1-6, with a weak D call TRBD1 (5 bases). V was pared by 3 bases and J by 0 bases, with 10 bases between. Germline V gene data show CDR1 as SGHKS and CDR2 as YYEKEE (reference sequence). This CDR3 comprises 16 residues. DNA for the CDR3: TGTGCCAGCAGCTCGGGGACTAACTCCTATAATTCACCCCTCCACTTT. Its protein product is CASSSGTNSYNSPLHF. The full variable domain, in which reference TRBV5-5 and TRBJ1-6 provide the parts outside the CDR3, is DAGVTQSPTHLIKTRGQQVTLRCSPISGHKSVSWYQQVLGQGPQFIFQYYEKEERGRGNFPDRFSARQFPNYSSELNVNALLLGDSALYLCASSSGTNSYNSPLHFGNGTRLTVT.